Listed below are T cell receptor beta chains from one sample, sequenced in a study of blood T cells in healthy people across ages. MiXCR was run by TCRdb on the 5' RACE reads, yielding one entry per CDR3 protein. Altogether some 1.5 million distinct CDR3 sequences are present, 25% to 30% being singletons, with the ten largest covering roughly 8.2%. Source material: blood. These receptor sequences come from a woman aged 25 to 39 in good health. Each CDR3 is given without its conserved first and last residue. Fields, in order: CDR3 protein, clone size, J gene, V gene. Part of the rows lack a size; the others show once, few, many or a class for expanded clones.

ATSKQLAGGDNEQF,.,TRBJ2-1,TRBV15
ASSVVQQDTQY,.,TRBJ2-3,TRBV9
AWSVGPSYEQY,.,TRBJ2-7,TRBV30
SAGGASGGGLYGYT,.,TRBJ1-2,TRBV20-1
AISDRPELVFQGQY,.,TRBJ2-7,TRBV10-3
AWSSGQGHEQY,few,.,TRBV30
ASSLDSGGGRDTGELF,.,TRBJ2-2,TRBV5-4
AISDSGDSGNTIY,.,TRBJ1-3,TRBV10-3
ASSQGPGQGDGYT,few,TRBJ1-2,TRBV4-1
ALNGGSYEQY,.,TRBJ2-7,TRBV30
SANARGGHNQPQH,few,TRBJ1-5,TRBV20-1
ASSPRTSGRTGEQF,many,TRBJ2-1,TRBV12-3/TRBV12-4
ASSGGQGTTNEKLF,.,TRBJ1-4,TRBV5-1
ASSEWGNYEQY,many,TRBJ2-7,TRBV10-1
ASSRERGATDTQY,.,TRBJ2-3,TRBV7-9
ASSLQRNEQF,few,TRBJ2-1,TRBV7-2
ASSQAGTGGFQETQY,many,TRBJ2-5,TRBV4-3
ASSLGAAGGPTDTQY,.,TRBJ2-3,TRBV7-2
ASSPGQNSYNEQF,many,TRBJ2-1,TRBV5-1
ASSSRTGGKLF,.,TRBJ1-4,TRBV7-6
ASNLAGGPGLREQF,few,TRBJ2-1,TRBV28
ASSPGQLYSPLH,.,TRBJ1-6,TRBV28
ASTKRGGLGSDTQY,.,TRBJ2-3,TRBV7-2
ASSLSSGSSGELF,.,TRBJ2-2,TRBV7-9
ASSRPGTAQAF,few,TRBJ1-1,TRBV5-1
ATSITVGLGNTGELF,few,TRBJ2-2,TRBV15
ASTESVDTQY,few,TRBJ2-3,TRBV12-3/TRBV12-4
AISDYRGATTDTQY,.,TRBJ2-3,TRBV10-3
ASSVQGAETQY,.,TRBJ2-5,TRBV5-1
ASSYGGGSYNEQF,many,TRBJ2-1,TRBV4-2
ASRPGTEYEKLF,few,TRBJ1-4,TRBV5-1
ASGGTRRMVTQY,few,TRBJ2-3,TRBV12-5
ASSLGATGETQY,.,TRBJ2-5,TRBV7-2
ASSPLTGTSIIDTQY,few,TRBJ2-3,TRBV7-9
ASEGRSNQPQH,.,TRBJ1-5,TRBV28
ASSVDPDQETQY,.,TRBJ2-5,TRBV9
SYRQGRDTRY,.,TRBJ2-3,TRBV20-1
SARDRAGWGRGSTNTEAF,.,TRBJ1-1,TRBV20-1
SVAQGAMNTEAF,.,TRBJ1-1,TRBV29-1
SASRQKAPYEQY,many,TRBJ2-7,TRBV20-1
ASRLQGVFRNEQF,.,TRBJ2-1,TRBV28
SLPDRGWGVNYGYT,.,TRBJ1-2,TRBV20-1
ASSSGLGYEQY,many,TRBJ2-7,TRBV7-2
ASSLPRRNEQF,few,TRBJ2-1,TRBV7-9
SARVPGQGRNQPQH,many,TRBJ1-5,TRBV20-1
SVGMESSGANVLT,.,TRBJ2-6,TRBV29-1
ASSYSRTANTEAF,few,TRBJ1-1,TRBV6-5
SARDPSGVIETQY,.,TRBJ2-5,TRBV20-1
SARRAMLGGETQY,many,TRBJ2-5,TRBV20-1
ASSYAGPFAQH,.,TRBJ1-5,TRBV6-2/TRBV6-3
ASSLDRPGPQH,.,TRBJ1-5,TRBV11-2
ASSKGQASTDTQY,few,TRBJ2-3,TRBV5-1
SVTLAGGPRETQY,.,TRBJ2-5,TRBV29-1